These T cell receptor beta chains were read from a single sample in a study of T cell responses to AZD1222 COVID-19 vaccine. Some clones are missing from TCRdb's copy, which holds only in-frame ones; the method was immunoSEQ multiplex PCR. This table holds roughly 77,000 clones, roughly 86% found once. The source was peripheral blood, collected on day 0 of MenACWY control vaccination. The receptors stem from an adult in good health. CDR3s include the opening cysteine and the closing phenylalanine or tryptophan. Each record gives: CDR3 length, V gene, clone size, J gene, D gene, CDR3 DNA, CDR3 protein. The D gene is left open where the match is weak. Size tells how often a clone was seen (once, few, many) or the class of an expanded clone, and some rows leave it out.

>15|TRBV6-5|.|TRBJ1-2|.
TGTGCCAGCAGCCTTTCGACATCGAACGTCTATGGCTACACCTTC
CASSLSTSNVYGYTF
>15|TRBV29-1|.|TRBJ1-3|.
TGCAGCGTTGAGCCCCTCGACAGTCCTGGAAACACCATATATTTT
CSVEPLDSPGNTIYF
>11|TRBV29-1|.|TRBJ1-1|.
TGCAGCGTCGAAGTCCTCACTGAAGCTTTCTTT
CSVEVLTEAFF
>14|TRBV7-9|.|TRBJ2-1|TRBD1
TGTGCCAGCAGCGCCGGGACAGTGATCAATGAGCAGTTCTTC
CASSAGTVINEQFF
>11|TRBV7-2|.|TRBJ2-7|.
TGTGCCAGCAGCCCCTCCTACGAGCAGTACTTC
CASSPSYEQYF
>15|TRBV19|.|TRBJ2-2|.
TGTGCCAGTAGGATTAAGAGCATTTCCACCGGGGAGCTGTTTTTT
CASRIKSISTGELFF
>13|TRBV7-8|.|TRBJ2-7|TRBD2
TGTGCCAGCAGCCATAGCGGGGCTTGGGAGCAGTACTTC
CASSHSGAWEQYF
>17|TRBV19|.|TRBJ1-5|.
TGTGCCAGTAGCCGACCTCCAGGGGCCCCCCGCAATCAGCCCCAGCATTTT
CASSRPPGAPRNQPQHF
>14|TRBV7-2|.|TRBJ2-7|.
TGTGCCAGCAGCTTCGGGGGGCGCCCCTACGAGCAGTACTTC
CASSFGGRPYEQYF
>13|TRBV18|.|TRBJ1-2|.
TGTGCCAGCTCACCGGAGGACAGCTATGGCTACACCTTC
CASSPEDSYGYTF
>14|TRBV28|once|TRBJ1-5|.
TGTGCCAGCAGTTCCCCCTCGGGCAATCAGCCCCAGCATTTT
CASSSPSGNQPQHF
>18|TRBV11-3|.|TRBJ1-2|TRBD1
TGTGCCAGCAGCTTCCCCCCCGGGACAGGGGGCGTCAACTATGGCTACACCTTC
CASSFPPGTGGVNYGYTF
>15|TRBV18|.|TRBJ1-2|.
TGTGCCAGCTCACCGTCGACAGAGGCGCTTGGCGGCTACACCTTC
CASSPSTEALGGYTF
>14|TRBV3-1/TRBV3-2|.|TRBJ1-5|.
TGTGCCAGCAGCCGAGGGAATAGCAATCAGCCCCAGCATTTT
CASSRGNSNQPQHF
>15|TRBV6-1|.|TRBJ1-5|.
TGTGCCAGCAGTGAATATTTGTACGGCAATCAGCCCCAGCATTTT
CASSEYLYGNQPQHF
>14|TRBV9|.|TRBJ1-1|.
TGTGCCAGCAGCTTCCTCGAGGGATACACTGAAGCTTTCTTT
CASSFLEGYTEAFF
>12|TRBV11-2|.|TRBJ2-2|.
TGTGCCAGCAGCTACCATGACGGGGAGCTGTTTTTT
CASSYHDGELFF
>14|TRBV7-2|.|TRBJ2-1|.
TGTGCCAGCAGCTTAGAGGTAGGGCTGAATGAGCAGTTCTTC
CASSLEVGLNEQFF
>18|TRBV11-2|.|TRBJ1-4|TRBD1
TGTGCCAGCAGCTTAGATGTTACAGGGGGAGCGACTAATGAAAAACTGTTTTTT
CASSLDVTGGATNEKLFF
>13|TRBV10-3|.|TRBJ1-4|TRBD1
TGTGCCATCAGAGCAACGGACAGGGAAAAACTGTTTTTT
CAIRATDREKLFF
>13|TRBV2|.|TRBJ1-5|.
TGTGCCAGCAGTGATGACCTTCTGCGGCCCCAGCATTTT
CASSDDLLRPQHF
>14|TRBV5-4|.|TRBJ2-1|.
TGTGCCAGCAGTCCATCGGGGAACGACAATGAGCAGTTCTTC
CASSPSGNDNEQFF
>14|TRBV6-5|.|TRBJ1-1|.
TGTGCCAGCAGTACCCGTGGGGGACGGACTGAAGCTTTCTTT
CASSTRGGRTEAFF
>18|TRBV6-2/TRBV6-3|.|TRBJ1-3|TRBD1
TGTGCCAGCAGTTACTCGATCTCCGACAGGGATTCTGGAAACACCATATATTTT
CASSYSISDRDSGNTIYF
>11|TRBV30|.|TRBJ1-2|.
TGTGCCTGGAGTACCTCCTATGGCTACACCTTC
CAWSTSYGYTF
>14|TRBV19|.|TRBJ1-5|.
TGTGCCAGTAGCCTCGGAATGACCAATCAGCCCCAGCATTTT
CASSLGMTNQPQHF
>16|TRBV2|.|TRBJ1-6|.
TGTGCCAGCAAGGGTACAGGGACGTCCTATAATTCACCCCTCCACTTT
CASKGTGTSYNSPLHF
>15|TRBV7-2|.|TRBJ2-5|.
TGTGCCAGCAGCCCACGGGACACCTCGCGAGAGACCCAGTACTTC
CASSPRDTSRETQYF
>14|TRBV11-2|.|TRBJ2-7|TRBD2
TGTGCCAGCAGCCCCCCCGGGGGGGTCGAGCAGCAGTACTTC
CASSPPGGVEQQYF
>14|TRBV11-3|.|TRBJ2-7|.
TGTGCCAGCAGCTTTTATCAGTCCTCCTACGAGCAGTACTTC
CASSFYQSSYEQYF
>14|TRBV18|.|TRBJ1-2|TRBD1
TGTGCCAGCTCACAAGAGACAGGGATGTATGGCTACACCTTC
CASSQETGMYGYTF
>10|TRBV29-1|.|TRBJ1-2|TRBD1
TGCAGCGTGGGACAGGGTGGCTACACCTTC
CSVGQGGYTF
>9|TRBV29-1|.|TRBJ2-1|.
TGCAGGCGCCGGAATGAGCAGTTCTTC
CRRRNEQFF